The rows below give T cell receptor beta chains drawn from one sample of a study of CD8 T cells in ankylosing spondylitis. TCRdb reprocessed the 5' RACE reads with MiXCR, giving one entry per CDR3 protein. The sample contains around 120,000 distinct CDR3 sequences, approximately 9.9% of which appear only once. Sequenced input: blood, either unsorted or a sorted T cell fraction (not recorded which). These TCRs come from a male donor with ankylosing spondylitis or in good health (not recorded which). CDR3s include the opening cysteine and the closing phenylalanine or tryptophan. D genes are given only for firm matches. Size values are once, few and many counts, or a class for expanded clones, and some rows have none.

V	size	J	D	CDR3	DNA
TRBV5-1	many	TRBJ2-1	.	CASSSFLAVGSYNEQFF	TGCGCCAGCAGCTCATTTTTAGCGGTAGGCTCCTACAATGAGCAGTTCTTC
TRBV5-4	many	TRBJ2-1	TRBD2	CASSLGVLAGSASYNEQFF	TGTGCCAGCAGCTTGGGGGTACTAGCGGGATCTGCGTCCTACAATGAGCAGTTCTTC
TRBV18	.	TRBJ1-2	.	CASSPQKGTNYGYTF	TGTGCCAGCTCACCCCAAAAGGGGACGAACTATGGCTACACCTTC
TRBV5-1	.	TRBJ2-7	.	CASSLEGGTYEQYF	TGCGCCAGCAGCTTGGAGGGCGGGACCTACGAGCAGTACTTC
TRBV7-2	many	TRBJ2-1	TRBD2	CASSLANSGTNEQFF	TGTGCCAGCAGCTTAGCGAATAGCGGGACCAATGAGCAGTTCTTC
TRBV11-3	.	TRBJ2-2	TRBD1	CASSPSGGPTGELFF	TGTGCCAGCAGCCCCTCAGGGGGCCCAACCGGGGAGCTGTTTTTT
TRBV29-1	.	TRBJ2-7	TRBD2	CSVKGTSGSYEQYF	TGCAGCGTGAAAGGGACTAGCGGGTCCTACGAGCAGTACTTC
TRBV29-1	.	TRBJ1-4	TRBD1	CSVVGGSTNEKLFF	TGCAGCGTTGTAGGGGGCAGCACTAATGAAAAACTGTTTTTT
TRBV7-2	many	TRBJ1-6	TRBD1	CASSLNPRQGVSPLHF	TGTGCCAGCAGCTTAAATCCGCGACAGGGAGTATCACCCCTCCACTTT
TRBV6-2/TRBV6-3	many	TRBJ1-1	TRBD1	CASSYSMGRGTDMNTEAFF	TGTGCCAGCAGTTACTCGATGGGACGCGGGACAGATATGAACACTGAAGCTTTCTTT
TRBV29-1	many	TRBJ2-7	.	CSVMGDYEQYF	TGCAGCGTAATGGGGGACTACGAGCAGTACTTC
TRBV4-2	many	TRBJ2-1	TRBD2	CASSQGEAGVWDEQFF	TGTGCCAGCAGCCAAGGGGAAGCGGGAGTCTGGGATGAGCAGTTCTTC
TRBV5-1	many	TRBJ1-6	.	CASSLQGPDNSPLHF	TGCGCCAGCAGCTTGCAAGGACCTGATAATTCACCCCTCCACTTT
TRBV5-1	.	TRBJ1-3	.	CASSLDPRDSGNTIYF	TGCGCCAGCAGCTTGGACCCCCGAGACAGTGGAAACACCATATATTTT
TRBV29-1	few	TRBJ1-2	.	CSVVIGFLDGYTF	TGCAGCGTTGTTATTGGGTTTTTGGATGGCTACACCTTC
TRBV29-1	medium-sized	TRBJ2-1	.	CSVDSPSSLDFHNEQFF	TGCAGCGTTGACTCCCCTTCTAGCCTTGATTTCCACAATGAGCAGTTCTTC
TRBV20-1	few	TRBJ1-1	.	CSASHKTGTEAFF	TGCAGTGCTAGCCATAAGACAGGTACTGAAGCTTTCTTT
TRBV5-1	many	TRBJ2-1	TRBD2	CASSLVAREYNEQFF	TGCGCCAGCAGCTTGGTTGCGCGGGAGTACAATGAGCAGTTCTTC
TRBV20-1	few	TRBJ2-4	.	CSALDSLLAKNIQYF	TGCAGTGCACTGGACAGTTTACTAGCCAAAAACATTCAGTACTTC
TRBV5-1	many	TRBJ2-1	TRBD2	CASSLVISTSGRRGEQFF	TGCGCCAGCAGCTTGGTAATTTCGACTAGCGGGAGACGGGGTGAGCAGTTCTTC
TRBV20-1	many	TRBJ2-3	TRBD2	CSANSGSHGTDTQYF	TGCAGTGCTAATAGCGGGAGTCATGGCACAGATACGCAGTATTTT
TRBV29-1	many	TRBJ1-1	.	CSVAGLMNTEAFF	TGCAGCGTTGCAGGACTTATGAACACTGAAGCTTTCTTT
TRBV12-3/TRBV12-4	few	TRBJ2-1	.	CASAGASHIAPHQYNEQFF	TGTGCCAGCGCTGGGGCTAGCCATATAGCCCCTCACCAATACAATGAGCAGTTCTTC
TRBV6-1	.	TRBJ1-4	TRBD1	CASSKRFQGAEKLFF	TGTGCCAGCAGTAAGCGATTCCAGGGGGCCGAAAAACTGTTTTTT
TRBV20-1	many	TRBJ2-5	.	CSARVGSQETQYF	TGCAGTGCTAGAGTCGGCAGCCAAGAGACCCAGTACTTC
TRBV20-1	many	TRBJ2-5	TRBD1	CSADPQGQQETQYF	TGCAGTGCCGATCCCCAGGGACAGCAAGAGACCCAGTACTTC
TRBV20-1	few	TRBJ2-7	.	CSARGRDLGEQYF	TGCAGTGCTAGAGGGCGGGACCTGGGGGAGCAGTACTTC
TRBV20-1	many	TRBJ1-1	.	CSARGDINTEAFF	TGCAGTGCTAGGGGGGATATCAACACTGAAGCTTTCTTT
TRBV20-1	.	TRBJ2-2	TRBD2	CCAKATQGLATGELFF	TGCTGTGCTAAGGCTACGCAGGGACTAGCAACCGGGGAGCTGTTTTTT
TRBV20-1	many	TRBJ2-1	.	CSAETNQAYNEQFF	TGCAGTGCCGAGACTAATCAGGCATACAATGAGCAGTTCTTC